The 17 T cell receptor beta chains listed next were all sequenced from one sample in a study of CD8 T cells in Susac syndrome. Random hexamers were used to reverse transcribe an amount of roughly 0.5 to 1 ug RNA. One entry per CDR3 protein results from TCRdb running MiXCR on the immunoSEQ multiplex PCR reads. The sample carries 150,000 to 200,000 distinct CDR3 sequences, 90% to 95% recorded once. Source material: CD4+ T cells from PBMCs. These receptors all stem from a human donor in good health.

This chain links TRBV18 with TRBJ1-5; TRBD1 agrees at 8 bases. With 3 bases clipped from V and 6 bases from J, the junction kept 10 bases outside the gene matches. The CDR3 has 16 residues. CDR1 is KGHSH, CDR2 LQKENI, per germline. The CDR3 sequence: CASSPHPQTGGQPQHF. Written as DNA, the CDR3 is TGTGCCAGCTCACCGCACCCTCAAACAGGGGGTCAGCCCCAGCATTTT. The complete variable domain, with remaining parts taken from reference TRBV18 and TRBJ1-5, reads NAGVMQNPRHLVRRRGQEARLRCSPMKGHSHVYWYRQLPEEGLKFMVYLQKENIIDESGMPKERFSAEFPKEGPSILRIQQVVRGDSAAYFCASSPHPQTGGQPQHFGDGTRLSIL.

V and J are TRBV5-1 and TRBJ1-5; D is unclear. This CDR3 has 14 amino acids. CDR1 and CDR2 from the germline V gene are SGHRS and YFSETQ. Trimming stripped 0 bases from V and 5 bases from J, with 9 bases between. DNA for the CDR3: TGCGCCAGCAGCTTGGATTCAGGAGATCAGCCCCAGCATTTT. Its protein product is CASSLDSGDQPQHF.

V is TRBV5-4 and J is TRBJ2-3, with D hard to call. CDR1 and CDR2 (germline): SGHNT, YYREEE (reference sequence). CDR3 length: 14 amino acids. V lost 10 bases, J lost 2 bases, and 17 bases lay in between. CDR3 DNA sequence: TGTGCCTCAAATGGCGGACCGTCCACAGATACGCAGTATTTT. This encodes CASNGGPSTDTQYF.

This chain links TRBV20-1 with TRBJ2-6; the D gene is possibly TRBD1 (5 bases). The CDR3 spans 15 residues. The V end lost 3 bases, the J end lost 0 bases, and 9 bases lay between the germline ends. Germline V gene sequence: CDR1 DFQATT, CDR2 SNEGSKA (reference sequence). CDR3 in DNA: TGCAGTGCTAGGCGAAGGGGCTCTGGGGCCAACGTCCTGACTTTC. This codes for CSARRRGSGANVLTF.

The chain carries TRBV6-2 or TRBV6-3 and TRBJ1-2; the D gene is possibly TRBD1 (6 bases). This CDR3 is 14 amino acids long. The V and J ends lost 0 bases and 7 bases respectively, with 12 bases between them. Per the germline V gene, CDR1 is MNHEY and CDR2 is SVGEGT. DNA for the CDR3: TGTGCCAGCAGTTACTCGATACAGGGACGTGGCTACACCTTC. Translation gives CASSYSIQGRGYTF.

This clonotype was counted once. This chain connects TRBV19 to TRBJ1-5; D might be TRBD1 (6 bases). The V gene's germline CDR1 is LNHDA and CDR2 SQIVND (reference sequence). Trimming removed 4 bases at V and 1 base at J, with 14 bases between. The length of the CDR3 is 16 residues. As DNA, the CDR3 is TGTGCCAGTAGTAGCATCCCCCAGGGGAGCAATCAGCCCCAGCATTTT. Translation: CASSSIPQGSNQPQHF.

This chain links TRBV15 with TRBJ2-3, with 7 bases lining up with TRBD2. The junction had 7 bases not matched to a gene; V was cut back by 0 bases and J by 7 bases. The CDR3 loop spans 15 amino acids. Per germline, CDR1 LNHNV and CDR2 YYDKDF (reference sequence). CDR3 protein: CATSRDGLAANTQYF. The DNA of the CDR3 is TGTGCCACCAGCAGAGATGGGCTAGCGGCCAATACGCAGTATTTT.

J is TRBJ2-6 and V is TRBV29-1; D uncertain. There are 13 residues in the CDR3. CDR1 and CDR2 (germline): SQVTM, ANQGSEA. Between the trimmed V and J ends, which lost 5 bases and 2 bases, there was a span of 7 bases. CDR3 DNA sequence: TGCAGCGTTTACGAGGCTGGGGCCAACGTCCTGACTTTC. Its translation: CSVYEAGANVLTF.

The genes are TRBV7-9 and TRBJ2-3, with unresolved D. CDR1 and CDR2 from the germline V gene are SEHNR and FQNEAQ (reference sequence). V was cut by 3 bases and J by 2 bases, with 3 bases left in between. The CDR3 runs to 12 residues. The CDR3 loop reads CASSFNTDTQYF. The CDR3 DNA reads as TGTGCCAGCAGCTTCAACACAGATACGCAGTATTTT. Together with reference TRBV7-9 and TRBJ2-3, the CDR3 gives the full variable domain: DTGVSQNPRHKITKRGQNVTFRCDPISEHNRLYWYRQTLGQGPEFLTYFQNEAQLEKSRLLSDRFSAERPKGSFSTLEIQRTEQGDSAMYLCASSFNTDTQYFGPGTRLTVL.

The rearrangement uses TRBV12-3 or TRBV12-4 and TRBJ2-7; 14 bases are a match to TRBD2. The ends lost 3 bases at V and 2 bases at J; junction bases unmatched: 3. The CDR3 consists of 16 residues. The CDR3 loop reads CASSLGLAGATYEQYF. CDR3 in DNA: TGTGCCAGCAGTTTGGGACTAGCGGGGGCCACCTACGAGCAGTACTTC.

The chain carries TRBV6-5 and TRBJ2-4; possible D gene TRBD2, 6 bases. V was cut by 4 bases and J by 9 bases, with 7 bases left in between. CDR1 is MNHEY and CDR2 is SVGAGI in the germline V gene. This CDR3 has 11 residues. The CDR3 spells CASSLGGIQYF. The CDR3 nucleotides read TGTGCCAGCAGTTTGGGGGGCATTCAGTACTTC.

The chain employs TRBV9 and TRBJ2-1; D call uncertain. Trimming cost V 0 bases and J 11 bases, with 12 bases left between them. CDR3 size: 13 residues. Germline assignment: CDR1 SGDLS and CDR2 YYNGEE. This chain's CDR3 is CASSVVSAAKQFF. The CDR3 nucleotides read TGTGCCAGCAGCGTAGTCTCGGCGGCCAAGCAGTTCTTC. Together with reference TRBV9 and TRBJ2-1, the CDR3 gives the full variable domain: DSGVTQTPKHLITATGQRVTLRCSPRSGDLSVYWYQQSLDQGLQFLIQYYNGEERAKGNILERFSAQQFPDLHSELNLSSLELGDSALYFCASSVVSAAKQFFGPGTRLTVL.

This chain uses TRBV9 with TRBJ2-3; 8 bases line up with TRBD2. The CDR3 runs 17 residues. Germline lookup yields CDR1 SGDLS and CDR2 YYNGEE. Trimming removed 0 bases from V and 6 bases from J; junction bases left unmatched: 12. The CDR3, as DNA: TGTGCCAGCAGCGTAGCTCCGGGGGGGGCCCTCGGGGATACGCAGTATTTT. Translating it yields CASSVAPGGALGDTQYF.

V and J are TRBV20-1 and TRBJ2-3, with 11 bases lining up with TRBD2. The CDR3 is 14 residues long. Per the germline V gene, CDR1 is DFQATT and CDR2 is SNEGSKA (reference sequence). J gave up 6 bases and V 6 bases, and 8 bases lay outside the gene matches. Here the CDR3 DNA reads TGCAGTGCCCCCACTAGCGGGGGTACGGATACGCAGTATTTT. Translating gives CSAPTSGGTDTQYF.

The chain recombines TRBV19 with TRBJ1-6; D is possibly TRBD1 (6 bases). From germline, CDR1 is LNHDA and CDR2 SQIVND (reference sequence). The V end was cut by 0 bases, the J end by 3 bases, with 12 bases between. The CDR3 runs to 17 residues. CDR3 region: CASSIDSTGDYNSPLHF. The CDR3 DNA reads as TGTGCCAGTAGTATAGATTCGACAGGCGACTATAATTCACCCCTCCACTTT.

This sequence joins TRBV14 and TRBJ2-2; D is uncertain. Germline lookup yields CDR1 SGHDN and CDR2 FVKESK. V dropped 4 bases and J dropped 6 bases, with 6 bases sitting between them. This CDR3 has 12 residues. DNA of the CDR3: TGTGCCAGCAGCCCTCGCTCCGGGGAGCTGTTTTTT. As protein: CASSPRSGELFF.

A few counts support this clonotype. The CDR3 DNA reads TGCGCCAGCAGCCCGTGGGGGGACACCGGGGAGCTGTTTTTT. This codes for CASSPWGDTGELFF. The chain has TRBV5-1 and TRBJ2-2; D possibly corresponds to TRBD2 (6 bases). The CDR3 extends over 14 amino acids. V lost 4 bases and J lost 3, with 10 bases in between. Germline CDR1 SGHRS, CDR2 YFSETQ.